This T cell receptor (beta chain) was sequenced during a study of memory CD4+ T cells and cytomegalovirus serostatus. Findings and caveats of the study: The CMV-associated TCR signature appears largely within the CD4+ memory repertoire.

Sequencing used immunoSEQ multiplex PCR; TCRdb keeps in-frame clones, though not all of them. The table has approximately 40,000 clones, over 65% seen once. Single viable CD3+CD4+CD8-CD45RO+ cells were sorted as the memory CD4+ T cells. Concerning this clone itself: Its antigen is not identified.

The CDR3 totals 15 residues. CDR1 is SQVTM and CDR2 is ANQGSEA in the germline V gene. The germline V and J ends were trimmed by 5 bases and 2 bases, with 18 bases remaining between them. The J gene is TRBJ2-5, the V gene TRBV29-1; a possible D gene is TRBD1 (6 bases). The sequencing input was memory CD4+ T cells from blood. The TCR comes from an adult in good health and CMV-seronegative. The CDR3: CSVSGTSTLQETQYF. CDR3 sequence (DNA): TGCAGCGTTTCCGGGACAAGCACTCTACAAGAGACCCAGTACTTC.